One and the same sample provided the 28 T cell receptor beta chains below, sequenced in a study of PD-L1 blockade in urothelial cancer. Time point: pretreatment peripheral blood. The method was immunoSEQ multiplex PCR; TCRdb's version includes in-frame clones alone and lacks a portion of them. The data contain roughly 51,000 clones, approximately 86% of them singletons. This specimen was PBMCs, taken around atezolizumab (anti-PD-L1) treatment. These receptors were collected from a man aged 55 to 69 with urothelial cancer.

The chain's CDR3 is CASSVTGSTIYF. CDR3 nucleotide sequence: TGTGCCAGCAGTGTGACAGGGTCCACCATATATTTT. V gene TRBV2 combines with J gene TRBJ1-3, with TRBD1 identical over 7 bases. In germline, CDR1 is SNHLY, CDR2 FYNNEI. There are 12 residues in the CDR3. Trimming cost V 4 bases and J 9 bases; bases outside gene matches: 3. The complete variable domain, with remaining parts taken from reference TRBV2 and TRBJ1-3, reads EPEVTQTPSHQVTQMGQEVILRCVPISNHLYFYWYRQILGQKVEFLVSFYNNEISEKSEIFDDQFSVERPDGSNFTLKIRSTKLEDSAMYFCASSVTGSTIYFGEGSWLTVV.

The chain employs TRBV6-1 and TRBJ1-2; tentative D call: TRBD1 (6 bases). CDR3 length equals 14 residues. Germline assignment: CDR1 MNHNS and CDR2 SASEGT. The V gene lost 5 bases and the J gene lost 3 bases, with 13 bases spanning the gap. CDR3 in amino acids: CASSRQVSDYGYTF. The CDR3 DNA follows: TGTGCCAGCAGTAGACAGGTTTCTGACTATGGCTACACCTTC.

CDR3 nucleotide sequence: TGTGCCAGCGGACTGGGAGAGGGAAGGGATGGCTACACCTTC. It translates to CASGLGEGRDGYTF. This chain joins TRBV6-6 and TRBJ1-2; no clear D. The CDR3 spans 14 residues. Germline values: CDR1 MNHNY, CDR2 SVGAGI (reference sequence). Trimming took off 8 bases at V and 6 bases at J, with 19 bases between the two ends.

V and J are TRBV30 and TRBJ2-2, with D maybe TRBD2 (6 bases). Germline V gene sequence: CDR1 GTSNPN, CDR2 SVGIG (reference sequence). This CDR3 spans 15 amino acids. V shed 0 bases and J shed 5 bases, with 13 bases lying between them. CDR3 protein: CAWSVRTGGTGELFF. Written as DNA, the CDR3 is TGTGCCTGGAGTGTACGCACCGGAGGGACCGGGGAGCTGTTTTTT.

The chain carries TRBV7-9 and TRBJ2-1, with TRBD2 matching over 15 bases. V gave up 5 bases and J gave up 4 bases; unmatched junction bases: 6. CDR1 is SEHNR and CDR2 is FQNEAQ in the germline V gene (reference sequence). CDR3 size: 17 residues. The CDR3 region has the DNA TGTGCCAGCAGCAAAGGACTAGCGGGAGGGATTTACAATGAGCAGTTCTTC. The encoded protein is CASSKGLAGGIYNEQFF.

CDR3 loop: CASSLGSGAGETQYF. In DNA, the CDR3 is TGTGCCAGCAGCTTAGGTAGCGGAGCGGGGGAGACCCAGTACTTC. The chain has TRBV11-2 and TRBJ2-5; 7 nucleotides line up with TRBD2. This CDR3 region has 15 residues. V dropped 1 base and J dropped 5; count of bases not matched to a gene: 7. Germline CDR1 and CDR2: SGHAT and FQNNGV.

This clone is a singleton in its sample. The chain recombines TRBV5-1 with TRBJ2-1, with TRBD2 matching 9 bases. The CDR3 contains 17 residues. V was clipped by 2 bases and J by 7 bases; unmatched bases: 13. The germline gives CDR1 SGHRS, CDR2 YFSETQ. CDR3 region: CASSLNSGSIGVNEQFF. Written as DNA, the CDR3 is TGCGCCAGCAGCTTAAATAGCGGGAGCATTGGGGTGAATGAGCAGTTCTTC.

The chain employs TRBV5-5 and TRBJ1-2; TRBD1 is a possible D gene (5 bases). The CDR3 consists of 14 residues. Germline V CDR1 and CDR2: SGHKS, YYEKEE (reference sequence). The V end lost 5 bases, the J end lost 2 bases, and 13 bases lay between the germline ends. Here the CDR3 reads CASRTGGTNYGYTF. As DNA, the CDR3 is TGTGCCAGCAGGACGGGGGGAACCAACTATGGCTACACCTTC.

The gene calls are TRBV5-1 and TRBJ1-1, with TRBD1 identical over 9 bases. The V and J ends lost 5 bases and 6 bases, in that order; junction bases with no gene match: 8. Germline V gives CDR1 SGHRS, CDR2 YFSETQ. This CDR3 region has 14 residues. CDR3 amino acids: CASRGQGAAPEAFF. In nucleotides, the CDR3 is TGCGCCAGCAGGGGACAGGGAGCAGCTCCTGAAGCTTTCTTT.

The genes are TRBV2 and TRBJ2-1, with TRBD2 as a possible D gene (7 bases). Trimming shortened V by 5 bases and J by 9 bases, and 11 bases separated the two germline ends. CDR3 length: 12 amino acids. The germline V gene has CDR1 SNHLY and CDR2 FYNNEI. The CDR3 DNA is TGTGCCAGCAGTCGGGGGGCGGGTGAGCAGTTCTTC. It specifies CASSRGAGEQFF.

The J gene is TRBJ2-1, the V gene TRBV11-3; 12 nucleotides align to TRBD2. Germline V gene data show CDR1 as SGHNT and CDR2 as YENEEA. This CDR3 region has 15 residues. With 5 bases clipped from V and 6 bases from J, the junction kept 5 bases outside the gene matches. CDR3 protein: CASSLRLAGVNEQFF. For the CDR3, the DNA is TGTGCCAGCAGCCTAAGACTAGCGGGAGTCAATGAGCAGTTCTTC.

The CDR3 DNA follows: TGTGCCAGTAGTAGAAAGGGACTAGCGGGACCCTACGAGCAGTACTTC. Its protein product is CASSRKGLAGPYEQYF. The chain recombines TRBV19 with TRBJ2-7; 13 bases align to TRBD2. This CDR3 has 16 residues. Germline assignment: CDR1 LNHDA and CDR2 SQIVND (reference sequence). V shed 4 bases and J 2 bases; nucleotides not matched to a gene: 5. The full variable domain, completed using reference TRBV19 and TRBJ2-7, is DGGITQSPKYLFRKEGQNVTLSCEQNLNHDAMYWYRQDPGQGLRLIYYSQIVNDFQKGDIAEGYSVSREKKESFPLTVTSAQKNPTAFYLCASSRKGLAGPYEQYFGPGTRLTVT.

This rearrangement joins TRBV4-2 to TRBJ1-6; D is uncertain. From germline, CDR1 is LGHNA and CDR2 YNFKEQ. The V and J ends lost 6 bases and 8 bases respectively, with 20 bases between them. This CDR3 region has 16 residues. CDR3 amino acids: CASRVGGLVKDSPLHF. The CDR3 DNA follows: TGTGCCAGCAGGGTCGGAGGATTGGTGAAGGATTCACCCCTCCACTTT.

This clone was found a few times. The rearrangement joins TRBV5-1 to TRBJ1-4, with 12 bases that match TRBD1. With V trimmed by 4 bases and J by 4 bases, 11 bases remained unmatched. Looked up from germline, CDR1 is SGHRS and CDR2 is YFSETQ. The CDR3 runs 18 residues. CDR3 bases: TGCGCCAGCAGCCCACACCGGGACAGGGGGCGCGATAATGAAAAACTGTTTTTT. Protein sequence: CASSPHRDRGRDNEKLFF.

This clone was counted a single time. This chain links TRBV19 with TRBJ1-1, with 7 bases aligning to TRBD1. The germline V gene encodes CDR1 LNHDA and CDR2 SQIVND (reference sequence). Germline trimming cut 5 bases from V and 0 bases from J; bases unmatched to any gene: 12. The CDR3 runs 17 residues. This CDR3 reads CASSGTAQASMNTEAFF. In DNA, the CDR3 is TGTGCCAGTAGTGGGACAGCACAAGCCTCCATGAACACTGAAGCTTTCTTT.

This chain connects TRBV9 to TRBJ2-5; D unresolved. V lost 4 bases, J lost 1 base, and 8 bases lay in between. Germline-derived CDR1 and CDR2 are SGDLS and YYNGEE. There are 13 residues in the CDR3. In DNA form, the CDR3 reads TGTGCCAGCAGCCCAGGCCTCCAAGAGACCCAGTACTTC. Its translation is CASSPGLQETQYF.

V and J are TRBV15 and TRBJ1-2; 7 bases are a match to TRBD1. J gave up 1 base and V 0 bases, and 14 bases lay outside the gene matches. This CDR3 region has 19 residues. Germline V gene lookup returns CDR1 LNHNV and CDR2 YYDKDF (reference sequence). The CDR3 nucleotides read TGTGCCACCAGCAGAGAAGGGATCTCAAGGCCAGGGGGTAACTATGGCTACACCTTC. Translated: CATSREGISRPGGNYGYTF.

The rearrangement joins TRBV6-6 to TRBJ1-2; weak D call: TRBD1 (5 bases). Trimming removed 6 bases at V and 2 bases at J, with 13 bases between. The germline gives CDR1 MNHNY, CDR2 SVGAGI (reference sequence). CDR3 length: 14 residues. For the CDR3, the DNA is TGTGCCAGCAGGACAGATCTCTCGAACTATGGCTACACCTTC. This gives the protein CASRTDLSNYGYTF.

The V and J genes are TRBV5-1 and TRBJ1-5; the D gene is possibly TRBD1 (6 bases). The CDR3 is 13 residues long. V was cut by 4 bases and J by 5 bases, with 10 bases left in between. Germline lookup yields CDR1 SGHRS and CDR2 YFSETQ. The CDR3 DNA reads TGCGCCAGCAGCCGGTCAGGGGATCAGCCCCAGCATTTT. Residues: CASSRSGDQPQHF.

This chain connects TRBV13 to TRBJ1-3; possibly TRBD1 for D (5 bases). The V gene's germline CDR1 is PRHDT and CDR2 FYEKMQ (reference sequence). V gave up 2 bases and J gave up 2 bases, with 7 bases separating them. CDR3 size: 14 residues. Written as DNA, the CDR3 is TGTGCCAGCAGCTTACCAGGGCCTGGAAACACCATATATTTT. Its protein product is CASSLPGPGNTIYF.

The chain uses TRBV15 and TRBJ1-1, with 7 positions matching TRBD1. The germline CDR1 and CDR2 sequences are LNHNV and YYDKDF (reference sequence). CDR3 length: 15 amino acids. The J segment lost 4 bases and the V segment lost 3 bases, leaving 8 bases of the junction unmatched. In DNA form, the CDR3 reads TGTGCCACCAGCAGTTACAGGGGTGGTTCCACTGAAGCTTTCTTT. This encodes CATSSYRGGSTEAFF.

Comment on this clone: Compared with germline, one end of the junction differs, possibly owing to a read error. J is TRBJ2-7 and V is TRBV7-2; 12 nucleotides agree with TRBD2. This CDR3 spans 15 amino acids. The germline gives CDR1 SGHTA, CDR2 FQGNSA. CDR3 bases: TGTGCCAGCAGCCTAGCGGGAGGGAGCTCCTACGAGCAGTACTTC. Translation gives CASSLAGGSSYEQYF.

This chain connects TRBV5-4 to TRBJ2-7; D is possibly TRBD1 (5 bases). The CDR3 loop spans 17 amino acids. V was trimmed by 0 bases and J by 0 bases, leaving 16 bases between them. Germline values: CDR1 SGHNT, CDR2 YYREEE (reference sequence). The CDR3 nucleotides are TGTGCCAGCAGCTTGGGTACTAAGGACACGAGCTCCTACGAGCAGTACTTC. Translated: CASSLGTKDTSSYEQYF.

The CDR3 DNA follows: TGTGCCAGCAGCCCGGTTGGGACAGGGGGTTGGGAGCAGTACTTC. It codes for CASSPVGTGGWEQYF. V gene TRBV5-4 combines with J gene TRBJ2-7; 11 positions match TRBD1. The V and J ends lost 4 bases and 7 bases, in that order; junction bases with no gene match: 10. Looked up from germline, CDR1 is SGHNT and CDR2 is YYREEE (reference sequence). CDR3 length: 15 residues.

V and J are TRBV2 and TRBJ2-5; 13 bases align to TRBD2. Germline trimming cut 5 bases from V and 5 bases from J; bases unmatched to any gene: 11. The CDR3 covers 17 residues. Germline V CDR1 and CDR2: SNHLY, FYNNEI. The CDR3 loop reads CASSSESGLAGLETQYF. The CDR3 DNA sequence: TGTGCCAGCAGTAGTGAATCGGGACTAGCGGGGTTGGAGACCCAGTACTTC.

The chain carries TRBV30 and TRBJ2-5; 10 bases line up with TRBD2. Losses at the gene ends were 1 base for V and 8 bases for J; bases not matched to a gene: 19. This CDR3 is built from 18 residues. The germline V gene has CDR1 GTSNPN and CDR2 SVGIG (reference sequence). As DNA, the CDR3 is TGTGCCTGGAGTGAAAGGAGGCTTAGCGGGGGGCACCTTGAAACCCAGTACTTC. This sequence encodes CAWSERRLSGGHLETQYF.

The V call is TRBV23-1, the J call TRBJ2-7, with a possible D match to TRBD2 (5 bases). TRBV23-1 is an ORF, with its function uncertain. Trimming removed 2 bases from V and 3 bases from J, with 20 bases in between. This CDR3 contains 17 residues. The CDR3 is CASSQRGPQDSYYEQYF. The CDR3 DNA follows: TGCGCCAGCAGTCAACGGGGTCCTCAGGACTCCTACTACGAGCAGTACTTC.

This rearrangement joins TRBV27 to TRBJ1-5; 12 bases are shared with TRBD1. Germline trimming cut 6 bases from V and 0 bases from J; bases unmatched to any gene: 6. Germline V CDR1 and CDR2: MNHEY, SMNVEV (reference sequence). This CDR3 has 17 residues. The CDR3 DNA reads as TGTGCCAGCAGGTCCGGGGACAGGGGGCTTAGCAATCAGCCCCAGCATTTT. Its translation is CASRSGDRGLSNQPQHF.